The 23 T cell receptor beta chains listed next were all sequenced from one sample in a study of beta chain features in type 1 diabetes. The investigators reverse transcribed all of the isolated RNA, so they sequenced expressed TCRB transcripts. Profiled with immunoSEQ multiplex PCR; TCRdb holds only in-frame clones, not every one. The data show roughly 240,000 clones, over 65% seen once. The sequenced sample was naive CD4+ T cells from blood. The receptors originated from a man aged 30 to 39 in good health.

There are a few counts of this clone. The chain joins TRBV29-1 to TRBJ2-1; 10 nucleotides line up with TRBD1. The germline CDR1 and CDR2 sequences are SQVTM and ANQGSEA. The CDR3 consists of 13 residues. This chain's CDR3 is CRAPGQGINEQFF. The CDR3 bases are TGCCGGGCTCCGGGACAGGGGATCAATGAGCAGTTCTTC.

V is TRBV6-1 and J is TRBJ1-3, with a weak D call TRBD1 (6 bases). The CDR3 covers 15 residues. Germline assignment: CDR1 MNHNS and CDR2 SASEGT. V was pared by 7 bases and J by 0 bases, with 13 bases between. This CDR3 is CASIADRLSGNTIYF. The CDR3 DNA reads as TGTGCCAGCATCGCCGACAGGCTCTCTGGAAACACCATATATTTT.

CDR3 region: CATSRPFHEQYF. The CDR3 region has the DNA TGTGCCACCAGCAGGCCCTTCCACGAGCAGTACTTC. V usage is TRBV15 and J usage is TRBJ2-7; D unclear. Trimming took 3 bases from V and 5 from J, leaving 8 bases between them. This CDR3 comprises 12 residues. Germline V gives CDR1 LNHNV, CDR2 YYDKDF (reference sequence).

The chain uses TRBV19 and TRBJ2-3, with 9 bases that match TRBD2. Losses at the gene ends were 6 bases for V and 4 bases for J; bases not matched to a gene: 8. CDR1 and CDR2 (germline): LNHDA, SQIVND (reference sequence). This CDR3 contains 15 residues. The DNA of the CDR3 is TGTGCCAGTAGACGCCCGGGACTAGCCCCAGATACGCAGTATTTT. Translation gives CASRRPGLAPDTQYF.

The chain couples TRBV7-2 to TRBJ2-2; 7 nucleotides agree with TRBD2. Germline V CDR1 and CDR2: SGHTA, FQGNSA. V was clipped by 5 bases and J by 6 bases; unmatched bases: 9. The CDR3 runs to 15 residues. CDR3 bases: TGTGCCAGCAGCCCTGGACTAGATCGTCCCGGGGAGCTGTTTTTT. It translates to CASSPGLDRPGELFF.

This clone was observed a few times. The gene calls are TRBV14 and TRBJ2-1; D is perhaps TRBD2 (6 bases). This CDR3 has 16 residues. The germline gives CDR1 SGHDN, CDR2 FVKESK. Trimming shortened V by 1 base and J by 3 bases, and 13 bases separated the two germline ends. CDR3 region: CASSQVGERVYNEQFF. In DNA form, the CDR3 reads TGTGCCAGCAGCCAAGTTGGGGAGCGGGTCTACAATGAGCAGTTCTTC.

The V call is TRBV7-2, the J call TRBJ1-1; 7 bases align to TRBD1. The CDR3 spans 15 residues. Germline CDR1 is SGHTA and CDR2 is FQGNSA. The J segment lost 4 bases and the V segment lost 5 bases, leaving 10 bases of the junction unmatched. The CDR3 reads CASSNTRDSITEAFF. Here the CDR3 DNA reads TGTGCCAGCAGCAACACGCGGGACAGTATCACTGAAGCTTTCTTT.

The V gene is TRBV30, the J gene TRBJ2-1, with 9 bases aligning to TRBD1. The germline V gene has CDR1 GTSNPN and CDR2 SVGIG (reference sequence). This CDR3 is built from 14 residues. The V and J ends lost 4 bases and 4 bases, in that order; junction bases with no gene match: 5. The CDR3 DNA follows: TGTGCCTGGAAGACAGGGGGATCGTACAATGAGCAGTTCTTC. It encodes CAWKTGGSYNEQFF.

The chain couples TRBV9 to TRBJ1-2; D unclear. V lost 3 bases and J 4 bases, leaving 13 bases between the germline ends. Germline CDR1 and CDR2: SGDLS and YYNGEE. The CDR3 totals 14 residues. The CDR3 protein is CASSAYQESYGYTF. CDR3 nucleotides: TGTGCCAGCAGCGCTTATCAGGAAAGCTATGGCTACACCTTC.

The chain joins TRBV29-1 to TRBJ2-3; TRBD1 matches at 7 bases. The CDR3 sequence is 14 residues long. The germline CDR1 and CDR2 sequences are SQVTM and ANQGSEA. The V and J ends lost 7 bases and 0 bases, in that order; junction bases with no gene match: 7. The CDR3 DNA reads TGCAGCGACTTGGGACAGTCTAGCACAGATACGCAGTATTTT. It translates to CSDLGQSSTDTQYF.

The chain has TRBV4-3 and TRBJ2-1; 10 positions agree with TRBD1. The CDR3 consists of 18 residues. Germline CDR1 and CDR2: LGHNA and YSLEER. J was trimmed by 4 bases and V by 3 bases; bases with no gene match: 12. DNA for the CDR3: TGCGCCAGCAGCCAGGAATCGAAGGACAGGGGGAGGTACAATGAGCAGTTCTTC. Its protein is CASSQESKDRGRYNEQFF.

The rearrangement uses TRBV7-2 and TRBJ2-3; tentative D call: TRBD1 (7 bases). CDR1 and CDR2 from the germline V gene are SGHTA and FQGNSA. The V and J ends lost 4 bases and 3 bases respectively, with 20 bases between them. CDR3 length equals 17 residues. The CDR3 DNA reads as TGTGCCAGCAGCTCGACCGGGACAGCCGGGGGAACAGATACGCAGTATTTT. Translating gives CASSSTGTAGGTDTQYF.

On this clone: At the DNA level, this CDR3 is encoded by other sequences in the same sample as well. The chain uses TRBV7-2 and TRBJ1-2; D unresolved. This CDR3 spans 13 amino acids. Germline CDR1 is SGHTA and CDR2 is FQGNSA. V was clipped by 1 base and J by 4 bases, with 7 bases between them. The chain's CDR3 is CASSLEGGYGYTF. CDR3 in DNA: TGTGCCAGCAGCTTAGAGGGAGGCTATGGCTACACCTTC.

J is TRBJ2-1 and V is TRBV7-9, with TRBD2 matching over 8 bases. CDR1 is SEHNR and CDR2 is FQNEAQ in the germline V gene (reference sequence). J lost 7 bases, V lost 4 bases, and 6 bases had no gene match. This CDR3 has 14 amino acids. This CDR3 reads CASSSPAGANEQFF. CDR3 sequence (DNA): TGTGCCAGCAGCTCACCAGCGGGGGCAAATGAGCAGTTCTTC.

The J gene is TRBJ2-1, the V gene TRBV30; 8 nucleotides line up with TRBD1. V lost 4 bases, J lost 3 bases, and 5 bases stayed unmatched. Germline V gene sequence: CDR1 GTSNPN, CDR2 SVGIG (reference sequence). The CDR3 consists of 14 residues. The CDR3 sequence is CAWTGGTGYNEQFF. Here the CDR3 DNA reads TGTGCCTGGACCGGAGGGACAGGCTACAATGAGCAGTTCTTC.

The CDR3 loop is CASSLEAGIYEQFF. The CDR3 DNA follows: TGTGCCAGCAGCTTAGAGGCAGGGATATATGAGCAGTTCTTC. The rearrangement joins TRBV7-2 to TRBJ2-1; tentative D call: TRBD1 (5 bases). This CDR3 has 14 residues. Trimming removed 1 base from V and 8 bases from J, with 12 bases in between. Germline lookup yields CDR1 SGHTA and CDR2 FQGNSA.

This clone appeared a few times. The chain combines TRBV29-1 with TRBJ2-4; TRBD2 aligns across 7 bases. The J segment lost 8 bases and the V segment lost 6 bases, leaving 7 bases of the junction unmatched. In germline, CDR1 is SQVTM, CDR2 ANQGSEA. The CDR3 spans 12 residues. The CDR3 bases are TGCAGCGTCCCCCATGGGGGGGACATTCAGTACTTC. Translation: CSVPHGGDIQYF.

The chain joins TRBV5-6 to TRBJ2-5; D is possibly TRBD1 or TRBD2 (6 bases each). Trimming cost V 6 bases and J 0 bases, with 15 bases left between them. Germline CDR1 and CDR2: SGHDT and YYEEEE. The CDR3 runs to 15 residues. The CDR3 reads CASTLVGGYQETQYF. DNA of the CDR3: TGTGCCAGCACCCTGGTAGGGGGGTACCAAGAGACCCAGTACTTC.

The chain carries TRBV25-1 and TRBJ1-1; 10 bases align to TRBD1. V was pared by 3 bases and J by 4 bases, with 5 bases of the junction left unmatched. Germline-derived CDR1 and CDR2 are MGHDK and SYGVNS. The CDR3 loop spans 15 amino acids. The CDR3 region is CASSEGQGWGTEAFF. The CDR3 DNA follows: TGTGCCAGCAGTGAGGGACAGGGGTGGGGCACTGAAGCTTTCTTT. Combining the CDR3 with reference TRBV25-1 and TRBJ1-1 gives the whole variable domain EADIYQTPRYLVIGTGKKITLECSQTMGHDKMYWYQQDPGMELHLIHYSYGVNSTEKGDLSSESTVSRIRTEHFPLTLESARPSHTSQYLCASSEGQGWGTEAFFGQGTRLTVV.

The chain couples TRBV5-6 to TRBJ2-1; D is possibly TRBD2 (5 bases). This CDR3 has 14 amino acids. The V end was cut by 4 bases, the J end by 2 bases, with 10 bases between. Germline CDR1 reads SGHDT; CDR2 reads YYEEEE. CDR3 amino acids: CASSGSQAYNEQFF. In DNA, the CDR3 is TGTGCCAGCAGCGGGAGCCAAGCCTACAATGAGCAGTTCTTC. The entire variable domain, with the rest obtained from reference TRBV5-6 and TRBJ2-1, is as follows: DAGVTQSPTHLIKTRGQQVTLRCSPKSGHDTVSWYQQALGQGPQFIFQYYEEEERQRGNFPDRFSGHQFPNYSSELNVNALLLGDSALYLCASSGSQAYNEQFFGPGTRLTVL.

This clone was detected a few times. V is TRBV28 and J is TRBJ2-1, with no clear D. CDR3 length: 12 amino acids. Germline V gives CDR1 MDHEN, CDR2 SYDVKM. The V gene lost 6 bases and the J gene lost 1 base, with 4 bases spanning the gap. DNA for the CDR3: TGTGCCAGCAGAAAGTCCTACAATGAGCAGTTCTTC. Amino acid sequence: CASRKSYNEQFF. Complete variable domain (other parts from reference TRBV28 and TRBJ2-1): DVKVTQSSRYLVKRTGEKVFLECVQDMDHENMFWYRQDPGLGLRLIYFSYDVKMKEKGDIPEGYSVSREKKERFSLILESASTNQTSMYLCASRKSYNEQFFGPGTRLTVL.

The J gene is TRBJ2-1, the V gene TRBV10-3; 7 positions agree with TRBD1. Trimming removed 3 bases from V and 12 bases from J; junction bases left unmatched: 11. The germline V gene encodes CDR1 ENHRY and CDR2 SYGVKD. The CDR3 extends over 14 amino acids. CDR3 sequence (DNA): TGTGCCATCAGTGAATCTTACGACAGGGACGGGCAGTTCTTC. This codes for CAISESYDRDGQFF.

This chain links TRBV4-1 with TRBJ1-2; D gene uncertain. CDR1 and CDR2 from the germline V gene are MGHRA and YSYEKL. The CDR3 runs 14 residues. V lost 0 bases and J 5 bases, leaving 10 bases between the germline ends. The CDR3 here is CASSQDPPRYGYTF. The CDR3 nucleotides are TGCGCCAGCAGCCAAGACCCCCCGAGATATGGCTACACCTTC.